Listed below are T cell receptor beta chains from one sample, sequenced in a study of a mutant IDH1 vaccine in newly diagnosed glioma. TCRdb keeps only in-frame clones here, not all; method: immunoSEQ multiplex PCR. The sample has about 44,000 clones, approximately 90% seen once; the top ten hold 3% to 4.5%. Their recognized antigens are unknown. Sequencing used PBMCs, obtained from a glioma patient whose treatment included an IDH1 peptide vaccine. The receptors derive from a man aged 50-59 years with glioma. CDR3s include the opening cysteine and the closing phenylalanine or tryptophan. A D gene is named only where the DNA matches it firmly. The size of a clone is reported for some rows only, either as once, few or many, or as a class for expanded clones.

>TRBV28|TRBD1|TRBJ1-2|-|14
TGTGCCAGCAGACCTGGACAGGGGGCCTCCGGCTACACCTTC
CASRPGQGASGYTF
>TRBV7-2|TRBD2|TRBJ2-7|-|15
TGTGCCAGCAGCTCCAGTGGGGGAGGGCCCTACGAGCAGTACTTC
CASSSSGGGPYEQYF
>TRBV4-2|-|TRBJ2-2|-|15
TGTGCCAGCGCGCGTTTTGGCCAAAACACCGGGGAGCTGTTTTTT
CASARFGQNTGELFF
>TRBV6-7|-|TRBJ2-7|-|17
TGTGCCAGCAGTCGACTCGGGAAGGCCAAGGGGGGTTACGAGCAGTACTTC
CASSRLGKAKGGYEQYF
>TRBV6-6|-|TRBJ2-5|once|15
TGTGCCAGCAGTTACGTGCCAGGGGTCCAAGAGACCCAGTACTTC
CASSYVPGVQETQYF
>TRBV30|-|TRBJ1-6|once|19
TGTGCCTGGAGAGATACCGGGACGGTTAGGAGCTCCTATAATTCACCCCTCCACTTT
CAWRDTGTVRSSYNSPLHF
>TRBV21-1|-|TRBJ2-5|-|18
TGTGCCAGCAGCAGGAGGAGCCCCTACGGGGTCTACAGCGAGACCCAGTACTTC
CASSRRSPYGVYSETQYF
>TRBV15|-|TRBJ1-2|-|13
TGTGCCACCAGCAGAGCGCCCGCCGATGGCTACACCTTC
CATSRAPADGYTF
>TRBV4-2|-|TRBJ2-3|-|17
TGTGCCAGCAGCCAAGAACCCAGCGGGTCTAGCACAGATACGCAGTATTTT
CASSQEPSGSSTDTQYF
>TRBV2|-|TRBJ1-4|-|16
TGTGCCAGCAGTGAAGACGCAGTAACAACTAATGAAAAACTGTTTTTT
CASSEDAVTTNEKLFF
>TRBV30|-|TRBJ2-2|-|15
TGTGCCTGGAGTGTTACAGGGACAATCACCGGGGAGCTGTTTTTT
CAWSVTGTITGELFF
>TRBV10-2|TRBD2|TRBJ2-1|once|14
TGCGCCAGCAGACCGGGACTAGCGGGGGGTGAGCAGTTCTTC
CASRPGLAGGEQFF
>TRBV19|-|TRBJ2-7|-|12
TGTGCCAGTAGGACGGGGCAGGACGAGCAGTACTTC
CASRTGQDEQYF
>TRBV5-6|-|TRBJ2-2|-|14
TGTGCCAGCAGCCAAGTTGGAGACACCGGGGAGCTGTTTTTT
CASSQVGDTGELFF
>TRBV30|TRBD2|TRBJ2-7|-|14
TGTGCCTGGAGTGAGGCGGGGGGGCCCTACGAGCAGTACTTC
CAWSEAGGPYEQYF
>TRBV11-1|-|TRBJ1-1|-|13
TGTGCCAGCAGCTTAGCGCGGGGCACTGAAGCTTTCTTT
CASSLARGTEAFF
>TRBV2|TRBD1|TRBJ2-2|-|14
TGTGCCAGCAAGGGGGACAGCAACACCGGGGAGCTGTTTTTT
CASKGDSNTGELFF
>TRBV5-4|-|TRBJ1-4|-|15
TGTGCCAGCAGCTTGTGGGGTGATACTAATGAAAAACTGTTTTTT
CASSLWGDTNEKLFF